A selection of T cell receptor beta chains follows, all from one sample in a study of a mutant IDH1 vaccine in newly diagnosed glioma. The assay was immunoSEQ multiplex PCR, and TCRdb's table has in-frame clones only and misses some. There are 70,000 to 90,000 clones in the sample; roughly 85% occur only once, and approximately 2.1% lies in the top ten. Their recognized antigens are unknown. The sample consisted of PBMCs, taken from a glioma patient whose treatment included an IDH1 peptide vaccine. These receptor sequences come from a man younger than 45 with glioma. Some clones in this sample may be carry-over from other donors' samples. CDR3s include the opening cysteine and the closing phenylalanine or tryptophan. A D gene is named only where the DNA matches it firmly.

J gene,V gene,D gene,CDR3 DNA,CDR3 protein
TRBJ2-3,TRBV5-1,-,TGCGCCAGCAGCGGAGGACTAATCGGTGCAGATACGCAGTATTTT,CASSGGLIGADTQYF
TRBJ1-3,TRBV5-1,TRBD1,TGCGCCAGCAGCGCCGGGACAGGGTCTGGAAACACCATATATTTT,CASSAGTGSGNTIYF
TRBJ1-1,TRBV7-3,-,TGTGCCAGCAGCTTAACGGGACACCCGAACACTGAAGCTTTCTTT,CASSLTGHPNTEAFF
TRBJ1-1,TRBV7-9,-,TGTGCCAGCAGCTTAGGTCGGGGAGCGAGTGAGGACACTGAAGCTTTCTTT,CASSLGRGASEDTEAFF
TRBJ2-2,TRBV7-7,-,TGTGCCAGCAGCTTATCGCCAGGTACCGGGGAGCTGTTTTTT,CASSLSPGTGELFF
TRBJ2-1,TRBV30,-,TGTGCTTTTGGGGTCCCCAATGAGCAGTTCTTC,CAFGVPNEQFF
TRBJ1-2,TRBV5-6,-,TGTGCCAGCAGCCTGGAACGATACTCCAGCTATGGCTACACCTTC,CASSLERYSSYGYTF
TRBJ2-6,TRBV9,TRBD2,TGTGCCAGCAGCCCATGGACAGGGACTAGCGGGAGGCCGGGGGCCAACGTCCTGACTTTC,CASSPWTGTSGRPGANVLTF
TRBJ2-3,TRBV27,TRBD2,TGTGCCAGCAGTCCCCGCCTAGCGGGAGGTGGAGATACGCAGTATTTT,CASSPRLAGGGDTQYF
TRBJ2-3,TRBV21-1,-,TGTGCCAGCCGGGTTGGCGGGAGGTCTAGCACAGATACGCAGTATTTT,CASRVGGRSSTDTQYF
TRBJ2-7,TRBV4-2,-,TGTGCCAGCAGCCGCCCGGGGAGATCCTACGAGCAGTACTTC,CASSRPGRSYEQYF
TRBJ1-3,TRBV9,-,TGTGCCAGCAGCGTAGATCTGGGGGCAGGGGGAAACACCATATATTTT,CASSVDLGAGGNTIYF
TRBJ1-2,TRBV30,-,TGTGCCTGGACCATAGGAGCATCTCTGCCCACCTTC,CAWTIGASLPTF
TRBJ1-6,TRBV7-9,-,TGTGCCAGCAGCTCAATAGCTAATTCACCCCTCCACTTT,CASSSIANSPLHF
TRBJ1-1,TRBV10-2,-,TGCGCCAGCAGTGAAATTCCCCCTCAGGCTTTCTTT,CASSEIPPQAFF
TRBJ2-3,TRBV9,TRBD2,TGTGCCAGCAGCGCCCCATCTAGCGGGGGGATAGATACGCAGTATTTT,CASSAPSSGGIDTQYF
TRBJ2-4,TRBV27,TRBD1,TGTGCCAGCAATCATTTGGGACAGGGCAAAAACATTCAGTACTTC,CASNHLGQGKNIQYF